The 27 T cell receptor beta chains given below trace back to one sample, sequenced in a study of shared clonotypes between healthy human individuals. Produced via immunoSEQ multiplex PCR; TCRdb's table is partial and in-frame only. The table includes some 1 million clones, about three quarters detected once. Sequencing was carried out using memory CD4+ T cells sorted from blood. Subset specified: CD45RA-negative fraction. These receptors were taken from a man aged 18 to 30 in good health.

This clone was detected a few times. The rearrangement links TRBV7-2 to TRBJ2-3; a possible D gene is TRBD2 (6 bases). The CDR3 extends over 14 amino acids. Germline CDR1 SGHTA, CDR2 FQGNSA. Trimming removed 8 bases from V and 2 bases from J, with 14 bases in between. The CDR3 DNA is TGTGCCAGCGAACGGCGGGGATCCACAGATACGCAGTATTTT. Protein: CASERRGSTDTQYF.

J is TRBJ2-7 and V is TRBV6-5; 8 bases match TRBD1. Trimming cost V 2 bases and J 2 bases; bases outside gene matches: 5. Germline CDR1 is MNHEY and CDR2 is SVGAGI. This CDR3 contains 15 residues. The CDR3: CASSYVPDRAYEQYF. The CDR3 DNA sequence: TGTGCCAGCAGTTACGTACCGGACAGGGCCTACGAGCAGTACTTC.

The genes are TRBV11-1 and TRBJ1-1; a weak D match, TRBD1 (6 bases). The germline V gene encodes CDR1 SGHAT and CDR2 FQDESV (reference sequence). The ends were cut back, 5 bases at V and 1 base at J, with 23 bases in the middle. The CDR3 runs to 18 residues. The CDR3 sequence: CASSLFGGFSIANTEAFF. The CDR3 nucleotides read TGTGCCAGCAGCCTATTCGGGGGCTTTTCTATCGCGAACACTGAAGCTTTCTTT.

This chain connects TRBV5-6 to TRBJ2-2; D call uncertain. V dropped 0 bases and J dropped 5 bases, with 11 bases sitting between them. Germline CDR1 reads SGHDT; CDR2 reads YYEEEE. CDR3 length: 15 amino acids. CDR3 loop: CASSLARAVTGELFF. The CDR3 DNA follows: TGTGCCAGCAGCTTGGCCCGGGCCGTTACCGGGGAGCTGTTTTTT.

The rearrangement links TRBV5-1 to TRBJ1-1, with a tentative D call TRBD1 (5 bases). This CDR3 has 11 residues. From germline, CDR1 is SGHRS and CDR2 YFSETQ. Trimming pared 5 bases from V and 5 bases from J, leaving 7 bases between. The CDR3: CASRGETEAFF. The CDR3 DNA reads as TGCGCCAGCAGAGGGGAGACTGAAGCTTTCTTT.

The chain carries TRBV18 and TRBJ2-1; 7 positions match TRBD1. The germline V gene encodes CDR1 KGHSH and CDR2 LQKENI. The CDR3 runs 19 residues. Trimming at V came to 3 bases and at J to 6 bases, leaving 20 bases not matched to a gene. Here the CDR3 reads CASSPAPFLTGVIGNEQFF. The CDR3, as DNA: TGTGCCAGCTCACCGGCCCCCTTCCTTACAGGGGTCATAGGCAATGAGCAGTTCTTC.

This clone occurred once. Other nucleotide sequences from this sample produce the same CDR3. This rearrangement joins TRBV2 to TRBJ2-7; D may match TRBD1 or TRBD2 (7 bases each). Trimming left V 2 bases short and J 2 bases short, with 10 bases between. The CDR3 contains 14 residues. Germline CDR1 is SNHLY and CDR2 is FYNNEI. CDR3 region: CASSEQGGTYEQYF. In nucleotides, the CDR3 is TGTGCCAGCAGTGAACAGGGGGGGACCTACGAGCAGTACTTC.

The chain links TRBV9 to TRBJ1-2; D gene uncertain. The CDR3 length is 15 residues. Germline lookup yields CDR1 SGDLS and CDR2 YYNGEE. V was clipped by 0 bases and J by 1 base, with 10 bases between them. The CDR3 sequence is CASSVATDGNYGYTF. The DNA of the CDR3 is TGTGCCAGCAGCGTAGCCACAGACGGTAACTATGGCTACACCTTC.

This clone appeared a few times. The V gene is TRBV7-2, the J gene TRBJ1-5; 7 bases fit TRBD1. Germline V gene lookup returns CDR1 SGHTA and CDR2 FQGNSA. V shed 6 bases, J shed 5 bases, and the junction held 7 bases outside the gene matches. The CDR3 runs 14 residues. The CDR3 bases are TGTGCCAGCAGACCTAGACAGGGTGATCAGCCCCAGCATTTT. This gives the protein CASRPRQGDQPQHF.

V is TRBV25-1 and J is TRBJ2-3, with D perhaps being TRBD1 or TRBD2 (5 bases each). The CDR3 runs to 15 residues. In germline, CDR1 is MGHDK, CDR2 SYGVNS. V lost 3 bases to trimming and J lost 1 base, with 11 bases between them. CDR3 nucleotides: TGTGCCAGCAGTGACACGGGGCTTGGCACAGATACGCAGTATTTT. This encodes CASSDTGLGTDTQYF.

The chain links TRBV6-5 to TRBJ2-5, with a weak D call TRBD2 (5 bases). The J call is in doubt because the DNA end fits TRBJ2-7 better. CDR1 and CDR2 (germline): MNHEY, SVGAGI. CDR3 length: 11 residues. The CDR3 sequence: CASTSGYEQYF. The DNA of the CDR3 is TGTGCCAGCACCTCGGGGTACGAGCAGTACTTC.

This CDR3 reads CASSMREETQYF. CDR3 nucleotide sequence: TGTGCCAGTAGTATGCGGGAAGAGACCCAGTACTTC. The chain recombines TRBV19 with TRBJ2-5, with D possibly TRBD2 on 5 matching bases. Trimming pared 3 bases from V and 3 bases from J, leaving 5 bases between. Germline V gene sequence: CDR1 LNHDA, CDR2 SQIVND (reference sequence). The CDR3 consists of 12 residues.

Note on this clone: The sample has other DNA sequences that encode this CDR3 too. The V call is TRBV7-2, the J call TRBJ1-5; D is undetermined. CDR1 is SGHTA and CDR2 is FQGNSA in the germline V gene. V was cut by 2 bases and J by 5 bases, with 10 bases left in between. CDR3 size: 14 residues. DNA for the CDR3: TGTGCCAGCAGCTTAAACCGGGCGGATCAGCCCCAGCATTTT. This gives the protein CASSLNRADQPQHF.

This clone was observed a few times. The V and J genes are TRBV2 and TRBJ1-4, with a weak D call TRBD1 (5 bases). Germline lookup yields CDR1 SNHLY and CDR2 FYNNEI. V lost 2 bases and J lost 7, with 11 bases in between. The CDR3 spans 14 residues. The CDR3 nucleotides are TGTGCCAGCAGTGAAAGTCAGGGAGGTGAAAAACTGTTTTTT. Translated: CASSESQGGEKLFF. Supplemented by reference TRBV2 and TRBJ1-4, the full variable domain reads EPEVTQTPSHQVTQMGQEVILRCVPISNHLYFYWYRQILGQKVEFLVSFYNNEISEKSEIFDDQFSVERPDGSNFTLKIRSTKLEDSAMYFCASSESQGGEKLFFGSGTQLSVL.

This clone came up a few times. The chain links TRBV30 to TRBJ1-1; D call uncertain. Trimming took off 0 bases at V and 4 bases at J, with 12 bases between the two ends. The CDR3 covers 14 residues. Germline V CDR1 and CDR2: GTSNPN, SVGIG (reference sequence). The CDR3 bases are TGTGCCTGGAGTGTACTCCGGGAGGGCACTGAAGCTTTCTTT. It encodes CAWSVLREGTEAFF.

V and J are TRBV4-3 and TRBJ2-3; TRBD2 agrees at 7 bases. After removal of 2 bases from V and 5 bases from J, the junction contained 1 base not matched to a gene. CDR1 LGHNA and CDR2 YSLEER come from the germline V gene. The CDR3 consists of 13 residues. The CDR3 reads CASSQRTRDTQYF. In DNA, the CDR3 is TGCGCCAGCAGCCAACGGACTAGAGATACGCAGTATTTT.

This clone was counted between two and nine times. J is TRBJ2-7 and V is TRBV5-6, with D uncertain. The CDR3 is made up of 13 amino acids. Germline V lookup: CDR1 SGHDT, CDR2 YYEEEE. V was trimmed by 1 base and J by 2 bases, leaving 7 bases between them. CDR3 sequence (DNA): TGTGCCAGCAGCTTGTCCTACACCTACGAGCAGTACTTC. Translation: CASSLSYTYEQYF.

The CDR3 sequence: CASRPPGGASEAFF. The DNA for the CDR3 is TGTGCCAGCAGGCCCCCAGGGGGCGCCTCTGAAGCTTTCTTT. V is TRBV2 and J is TRBJ1-1; 8 bases map to TRBD1. Unmatched junction bases numbered 9, after V lost 6 bases and J lost 6 bases. The germline V gene encodes CDR1 SNHLY and CDR2 FYNNEI. This CDR3 is built from 14 residues.

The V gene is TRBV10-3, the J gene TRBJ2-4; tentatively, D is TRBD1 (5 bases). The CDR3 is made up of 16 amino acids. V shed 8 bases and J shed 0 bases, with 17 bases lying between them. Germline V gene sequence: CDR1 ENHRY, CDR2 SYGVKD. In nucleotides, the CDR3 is TGTGCCATCGGGGCAGGCCACACTCTAGCCAAAAACATTCAGTACTTC. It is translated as CAIGAGHTLAKNIQYF.

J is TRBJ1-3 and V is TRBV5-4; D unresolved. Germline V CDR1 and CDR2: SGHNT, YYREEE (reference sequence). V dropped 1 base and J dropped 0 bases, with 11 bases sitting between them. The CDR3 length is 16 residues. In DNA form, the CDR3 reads TGTGCCAGCAGCTTGCATTCGGGCAGCTCTGGAAACACCATATATTTT. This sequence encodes CASSLHSGSSGNTIYF. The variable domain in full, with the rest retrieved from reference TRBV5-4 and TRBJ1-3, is ETGVTQSPTHLIKTRGQQVTLRCSSQSGHNTVSWYQQALGQGPQFIFQYYREEENGRGNFPPRFSGLQFPNYSSELNVNALELDDSALYLCASSLHSGSSGNTIYFGEGSWLTVV.

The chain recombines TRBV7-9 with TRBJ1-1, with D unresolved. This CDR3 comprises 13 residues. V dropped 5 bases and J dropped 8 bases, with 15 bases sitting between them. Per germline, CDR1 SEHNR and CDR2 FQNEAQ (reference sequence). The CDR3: CASSPSGSSEAFF. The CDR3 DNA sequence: TGTGCCAGCAGCCCCAGTGGGAGTTCAGAAGCTTTCTTT.

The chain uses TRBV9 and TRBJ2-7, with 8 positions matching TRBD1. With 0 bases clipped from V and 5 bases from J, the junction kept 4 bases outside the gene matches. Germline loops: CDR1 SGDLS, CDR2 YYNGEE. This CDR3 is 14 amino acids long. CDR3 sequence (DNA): TGTGCCAGCAGCGTAGGGACAGGGCGCAACGAGCAGTACTTC. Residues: CASSVGTGRNEQYF. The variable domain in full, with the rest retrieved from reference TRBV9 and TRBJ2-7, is DSGVTQTPKHLITATGQRVTLRCSPRSGDLSVYWYQQSLDQGLQFLIQYYNGEERAKGNILERFSAQQFPDLHSELNLSSLELGDSALYFCASSVGTGRNEQYFGPGTRLTVT.

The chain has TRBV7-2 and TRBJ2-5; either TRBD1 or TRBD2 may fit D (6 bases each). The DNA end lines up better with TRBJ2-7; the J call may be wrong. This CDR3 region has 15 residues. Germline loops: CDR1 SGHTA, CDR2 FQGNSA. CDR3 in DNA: TGTGCCAGCAGCTTACTCGGGGGCAGGGTGGGCGAGCAGTACTTC. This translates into CASSLLGGRVGEQYF.

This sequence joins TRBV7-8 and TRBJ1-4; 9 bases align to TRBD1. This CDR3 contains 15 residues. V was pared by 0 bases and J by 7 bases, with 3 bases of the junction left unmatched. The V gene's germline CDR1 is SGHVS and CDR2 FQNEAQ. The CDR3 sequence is CASSLATGGSEKLFF. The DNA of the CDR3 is TGTGCCAGCAGCTTAGCTACAGGGGGCAGTGAAAAACTGTTTTTT.

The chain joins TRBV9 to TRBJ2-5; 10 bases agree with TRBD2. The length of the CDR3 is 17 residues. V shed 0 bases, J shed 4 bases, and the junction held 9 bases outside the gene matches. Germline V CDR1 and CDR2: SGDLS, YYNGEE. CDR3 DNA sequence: TGTGCCAGCAGCGTAGAACCCAGCGGGGGGGCCGGAGAGACCCAGTACTTC. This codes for CASSVEPSGGAGETQYF.

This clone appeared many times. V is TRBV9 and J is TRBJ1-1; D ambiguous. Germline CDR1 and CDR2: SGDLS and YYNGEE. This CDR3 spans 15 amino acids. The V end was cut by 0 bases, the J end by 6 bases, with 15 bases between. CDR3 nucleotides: TGTGCCAGCAGCGTAGAGCCGGCGAGCCGGGCTGAAGCTTTCTTT. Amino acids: CASSVEPASRAEAFF.

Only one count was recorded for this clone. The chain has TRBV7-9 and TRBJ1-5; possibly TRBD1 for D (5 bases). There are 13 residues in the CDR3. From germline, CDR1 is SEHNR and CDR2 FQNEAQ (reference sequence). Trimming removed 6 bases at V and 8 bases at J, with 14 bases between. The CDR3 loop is CASSYQGGEPQHF. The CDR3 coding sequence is TGTGCCAGCAGTTACCAGGGTGGAGAGCCCCAGCATTTT.